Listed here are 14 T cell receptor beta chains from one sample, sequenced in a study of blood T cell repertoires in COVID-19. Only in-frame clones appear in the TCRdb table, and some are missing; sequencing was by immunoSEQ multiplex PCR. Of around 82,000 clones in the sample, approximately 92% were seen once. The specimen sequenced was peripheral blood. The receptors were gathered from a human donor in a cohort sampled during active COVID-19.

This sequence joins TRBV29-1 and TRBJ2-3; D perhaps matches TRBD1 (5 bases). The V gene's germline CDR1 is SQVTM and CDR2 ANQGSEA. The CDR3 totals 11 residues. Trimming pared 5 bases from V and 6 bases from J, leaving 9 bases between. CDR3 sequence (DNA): TGCAGCGTTAAGCAGGGTGATACGCAGTATTTT. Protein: CSVKQGDTQYF.

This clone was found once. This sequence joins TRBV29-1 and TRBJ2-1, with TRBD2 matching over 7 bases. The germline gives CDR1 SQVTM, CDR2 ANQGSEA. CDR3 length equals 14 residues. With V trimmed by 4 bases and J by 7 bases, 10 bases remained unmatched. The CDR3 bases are TGCAGCGTTGCGGGGGGAATAGGGGTAAATGAGCAGTTCTTC. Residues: CSVAGGIGVNEQFF.

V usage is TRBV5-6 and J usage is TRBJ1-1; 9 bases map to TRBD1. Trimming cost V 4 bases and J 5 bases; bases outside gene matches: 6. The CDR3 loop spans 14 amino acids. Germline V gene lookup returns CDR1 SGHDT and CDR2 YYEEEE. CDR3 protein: CASSRGQGSTEAFF. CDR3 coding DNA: TGTGCCAGCAGCAGGGGACAGGGTTCAACTGAAGCTTTCTTT.

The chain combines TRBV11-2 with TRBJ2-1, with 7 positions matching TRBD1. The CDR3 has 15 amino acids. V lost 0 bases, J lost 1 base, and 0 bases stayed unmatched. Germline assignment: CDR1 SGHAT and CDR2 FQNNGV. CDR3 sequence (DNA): TGTGCCAGCAGCTTAGAGGGACAGTCCTACAATGAGCAGTTCTTC. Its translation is CASSLEGQSYNEQFF.

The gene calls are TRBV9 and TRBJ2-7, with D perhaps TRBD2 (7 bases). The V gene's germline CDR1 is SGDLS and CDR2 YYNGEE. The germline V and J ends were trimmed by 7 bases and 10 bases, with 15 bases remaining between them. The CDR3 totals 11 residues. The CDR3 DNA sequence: TGTGCCAGCCGGGGGGCAGGGGTACAGTACTTC. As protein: CASRGAGVQYF. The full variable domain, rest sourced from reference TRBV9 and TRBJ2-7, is DSGVTQTPKHLITATGQRVTLRCSPRSGDLSVYWYQQSLDQGLQFLIQYYNGEERAKGNILERFSAQQFPDLHSELNLSSLELGDSALYFCASRGAGVQYFGPGTRLTVT.

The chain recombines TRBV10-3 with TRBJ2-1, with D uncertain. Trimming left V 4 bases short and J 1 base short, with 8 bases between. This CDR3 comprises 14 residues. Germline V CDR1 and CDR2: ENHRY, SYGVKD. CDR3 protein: CAISGQESYNEQFF. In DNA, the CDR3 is TGTGCCATCAGTGGACAAGAGTCCTACAATGAGCAGTTCTTC.

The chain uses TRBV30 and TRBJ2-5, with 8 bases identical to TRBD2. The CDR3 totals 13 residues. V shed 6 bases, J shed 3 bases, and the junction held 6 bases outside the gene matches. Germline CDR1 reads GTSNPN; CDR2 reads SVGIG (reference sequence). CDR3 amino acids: CACTAGAEETQYF. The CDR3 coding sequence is TGTGCCTGCACAGCGGGGGCCGAAGAGACCCAGTACTTC.

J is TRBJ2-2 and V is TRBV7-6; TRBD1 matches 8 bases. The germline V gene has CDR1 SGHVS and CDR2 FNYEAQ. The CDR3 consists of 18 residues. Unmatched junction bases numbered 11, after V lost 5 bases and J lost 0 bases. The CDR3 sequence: CASSGRSGTGANTGELFF. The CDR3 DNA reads TGTGCCAGCAGCGGAAGATCCGGGACAGGAGCGAACACCGGGGAGCTGTTTTTT.

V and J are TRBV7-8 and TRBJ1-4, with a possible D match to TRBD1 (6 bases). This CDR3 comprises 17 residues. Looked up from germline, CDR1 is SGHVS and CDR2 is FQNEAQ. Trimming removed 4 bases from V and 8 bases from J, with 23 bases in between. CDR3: CASSSEWGEEGGEKLFF. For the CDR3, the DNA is TGTGCCAGCAGCTCAGAGTGGGGAGAGGAGGGGGGGGAAAAACTGTTTTTT. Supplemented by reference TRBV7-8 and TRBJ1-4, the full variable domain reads GAGVSQSPRYKVAKRGQDVALRCDPISGHVSLFWYQQALGQGPEFLTYFQNEAQLDKSGLPSDRFFAERPEGSVSTLKIQRTQQEDSAVYLCASSSEWGEEGGEKLFFGSGTQLSVL.

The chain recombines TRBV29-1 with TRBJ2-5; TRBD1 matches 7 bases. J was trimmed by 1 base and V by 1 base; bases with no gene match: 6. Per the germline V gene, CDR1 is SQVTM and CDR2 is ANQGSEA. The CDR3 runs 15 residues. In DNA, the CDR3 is TGCAGCGTTGAAGGACAGGGAATTTTCCAAGAGACCCAGTACTTC. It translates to CSVEGQGIFQETQYF.

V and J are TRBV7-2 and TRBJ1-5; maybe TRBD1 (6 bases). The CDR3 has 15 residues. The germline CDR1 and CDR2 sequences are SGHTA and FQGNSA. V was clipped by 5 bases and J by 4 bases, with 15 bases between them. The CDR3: CASSLQGMPNQPQHF. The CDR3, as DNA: TGTGCCAGCAGCCTTCAGGGGATGCCTAATCAGCCCCAGCATTTT.

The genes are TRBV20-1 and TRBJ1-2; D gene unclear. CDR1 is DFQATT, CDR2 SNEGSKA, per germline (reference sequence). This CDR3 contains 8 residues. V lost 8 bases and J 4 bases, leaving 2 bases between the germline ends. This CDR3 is CSLYGYTF. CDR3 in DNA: TGCAGTCTCTATGGCTACACCTTC.

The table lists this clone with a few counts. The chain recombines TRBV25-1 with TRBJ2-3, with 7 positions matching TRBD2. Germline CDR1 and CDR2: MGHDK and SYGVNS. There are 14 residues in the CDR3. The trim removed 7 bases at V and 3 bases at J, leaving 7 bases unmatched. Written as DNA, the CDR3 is TGTGCCAGCATCCCAAGCGGGAAGACAGATACGCAGTATTTT. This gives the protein CASIPSGKTDTQYF.

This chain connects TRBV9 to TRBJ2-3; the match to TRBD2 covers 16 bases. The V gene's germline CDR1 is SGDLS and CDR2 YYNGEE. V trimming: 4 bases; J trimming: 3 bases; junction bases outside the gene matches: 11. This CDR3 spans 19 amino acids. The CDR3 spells CASSPLGTSGGAKTDTQYF. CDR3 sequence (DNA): TGTGCCAGCAGCCCCCTTGGGACTAGCGGGGGGGCTAAAACAGATACGCAGTATTTT.